Sequencing of this TCR beta chain was carried out in a study of tumor and adjacent non-tumor tissue in lung cancer (dated by TCRdb to 2017 to 2018). With regard to the full study: By cancer type, the cohort comprised 11 to 12 adenocarcinoma patients, 2 squamous cell carcinoma patients and 1 small cell lung cancer patient. The 15 or so patients were aged roughly 30 to 80 years, included around ten men and 5 women, and had TNM stage I to III disease. Sequencing produced 125,075,908 productive TCRbeta reads in total, an average of approximately 3.9 million reads per sample. The study compared bulk TCRbeta repertoires from lung tumor tissue and matched distant non-tumor lung tissue of some 14 lung cancer patients. For each patient, one tumor sample and one normal lung sample were taken, giving roughly 30 paired specimens that underwent TCRbeta CDR3 sequencing. What the study reported, not specific to this receptor: Peripheral blood was not sequenced, so blood TCRbeta repertoires were not examined in the lung cancer patients of the study. A significantly larger cumulative share of the repertoire was made up by the top 100 clones in normal lung than in tumor tissue. Significantly higher TCR diversity was found in younger patients, and higher tumor TCR diversity was associated with shorter overall and disease-free survival. TCR diversity (inverse Simpson) was significantly higher in tumor than in normal lung tissue (around 460 vs 160, P = 0.0075, Mann-Whitney U test). With only around 15 patients in the cohort, the authors noted that larger samples and more detailed clinical data are needed. The sequencing platform is not named in the methods, and unique molecular identifiers are not mentioned.

RNA was isolated from bulk unsorted tissue, and RNA quality was assessed with a NanoDrop ND-1000 and an Agilent 2100. The normal lung samples consisted of distant non-tumor tissue collected more than 3 cm from the tumor edge. Newly diagnosed lung cancer patients without prior chemotherapy who had been admitted for thoracic surgery in China between August and November 2014 were enrolled as donors. Patients with previous radiotherapy or chemotherapy, or with another concurrent cancer, were excluded from the study. Pieces of surgical tissue measuring roughly 1-2.3 cm3 were kept in RNAlater solution and stored at -80 degrees C until use. In the germline V gene, CDR1 corresponds to MNHEY and CDR2 to SVGEGT. The CDR3 is made up of 12 amino acids, end residues included. The retained sequence is limited to the CDR3, 36 bases, with the frame set at the first base. Libraries were built with multiplex PCR. Sequencing was performed on an Illumina HiSeq 2500. TCRbeta libraries were constructed through three rounds of nested PCR with primers (Table S4) according to protocols adapted from ARM-PCR. PCR products of 200-500 bp were gel-excised and purified with the QIAquick gel extraction kit before sequencing. The study's processing was this. Trimmomatic was used to clean the reads, FLASH was used to merge the reads into complete CDR3 sequences, and MiTCR was used to assign the reads to V(D)J germline segments. Clonal diversity was calculated as the inverse Simpson's index using VDJtools. A read counted as productive if the sequence was in-frame and lacked a premature stop codon. The public reads were reanalyzed by TCRdb: fastp trimming at Q25, MiXCR alignment, in-frame beta chains only. Rows are combined by CDR3 protein, so each entry shows the most common genes and DNA. The V and J calls reflect TCRdb's pipeline rather than the authors' work. This sample is represented by 70,000 to 90,000 distinct CDR3 sequences; around 65% of them were singletons. The top ten clonotypes cover 25% to 35% of the sample.

This clonotype was seen more than once but under ten times. The antigen it recognizes is unknown. Because it lacks the conserved phenylalanine or tryptophan at the end, this CDR3 is likely a read error. This receptor was taken from a woman between 45 and 60 years old with non-small cell lung cancer. Sequenced input: distant non-tumor lung tissue. The sequence is built from TRBV6-2 or TRBV6-3 and TRBJ2-7; confidence is insufficient to name the D gene. The CDR3 region: CASSRHQYEQYL. The sequence in DNA is TGTGCTAGCAGTCGACACCAATACGAGCAGTACTTA.